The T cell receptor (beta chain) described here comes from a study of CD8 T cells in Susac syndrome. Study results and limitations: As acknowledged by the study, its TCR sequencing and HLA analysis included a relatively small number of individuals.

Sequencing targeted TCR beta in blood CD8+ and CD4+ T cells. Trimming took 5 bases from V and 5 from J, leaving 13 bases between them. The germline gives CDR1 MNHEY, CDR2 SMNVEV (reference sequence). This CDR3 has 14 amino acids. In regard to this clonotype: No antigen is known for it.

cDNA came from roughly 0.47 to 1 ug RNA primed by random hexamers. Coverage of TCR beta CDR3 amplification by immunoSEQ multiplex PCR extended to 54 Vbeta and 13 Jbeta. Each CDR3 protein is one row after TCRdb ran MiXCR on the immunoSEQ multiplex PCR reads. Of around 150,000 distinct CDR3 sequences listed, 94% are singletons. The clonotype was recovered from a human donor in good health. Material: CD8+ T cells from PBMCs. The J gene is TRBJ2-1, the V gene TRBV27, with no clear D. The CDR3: CASSPFPGDNEQFF. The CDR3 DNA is TGTGCCAGCAGTCCCTTCCCGGGCGACAATGAGCAGTTCTTC.